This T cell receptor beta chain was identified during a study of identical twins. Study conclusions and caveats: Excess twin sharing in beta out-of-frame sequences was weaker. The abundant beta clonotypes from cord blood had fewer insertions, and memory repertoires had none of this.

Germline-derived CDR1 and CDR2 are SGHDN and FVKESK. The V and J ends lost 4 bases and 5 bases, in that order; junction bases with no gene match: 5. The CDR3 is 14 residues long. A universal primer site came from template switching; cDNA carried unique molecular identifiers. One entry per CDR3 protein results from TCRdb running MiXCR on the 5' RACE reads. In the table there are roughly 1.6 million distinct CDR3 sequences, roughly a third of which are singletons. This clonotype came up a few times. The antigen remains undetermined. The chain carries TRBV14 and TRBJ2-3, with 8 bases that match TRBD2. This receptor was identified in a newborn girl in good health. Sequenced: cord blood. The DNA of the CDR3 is TGTGCCAGCAGCCGGGGACTAGGAGGAGATACGCAGTATTTT. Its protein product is CASSRGLGGDTQYF.